The T cell receptor (beta chain) described here comes from a study of regulatory T cells in long-lasting Graves disease (dated by TCRdb to the early 2020s). Turning to the overall study: Antithyroid drugs had been taken for less than 3 months by newly diagnosed Graves' disease patients. The study took place in China and was registered as a clinical trial. Persistent Graves' disease patients were compared with newly diagnosed Graves' disease patients by peripheral blood TCR sequencing and RNA sequencing. A total of 33 samples were covered by TCR sequencing, comprising some 13 persistent and roughly 20 newly diagnosed Graves' disease patients. Points the paper makes about the study in general: Compared with newly diagnosed patients, persistent Graves' disease patients had lower TCR Shannon entropy and fewer highly expanded clones, which suggests clonal expansion. Sequencing and analysis were restricted to the TCR beta chain. Peripheral blood alone was examined, since thyroid tissue, which constituted the primary lesion, could not be accessed. TRBV28, TRBJ1-2 and TRBJ2-5 were preferentially used in persistent disease, while TRBV20-1 and TRBJ2-1 were favored in newly diagnosed disease. More public clonotypes were shared among persistent patients (approximately 3,000) than among newly diagnosed patients (under 1,000). The authors acknowledged the small sample size as a limitation that may reduce accuracy.

In this sample, this clonotype turned up a few times. Its antigen is currently not known. No per-base quality is available; no much larger clone lies one base away. V and J lose 8 bases and 2 bases, and a span of 13 bases separates them. The CDR3 spans 14 residues, from the cysteine through the phenylalanine. Kept here is only the CDR3 DNA, which spans 42 bases and is read in frame from base 1. The germline V gene (reference sequence) sets CDR1 to LNHDA and CDR2 to SQIVND. The method was multiplex PCR. TCRdb records Illumina HiSeq 4000 as the sequencer. TCR beta libraries were built with iRepertoire HTBI primers and Arm-PCR amplification of CDR3 regions. Gel purification was performed on PCR products prior to sequencing. Processing in the source paper ran as follows. Gene usage analysis of CDR3 amino acid clonotypes relied on the 55 to 80 TRBV and 15 or so TRBJ segments identified across samples. COPE and FqMerger were used to merge the filtered high-quality paired reads into contigs. BLAST was used to align contigs to the IMGT TRBV, TRBD and TRBJ reference genes, and CDR3 was defined following IMGT. Clonotypes above 0.1% frequency were classified as highly expanded clones. Repertoire diversity was measured by Shannon entropy, and V-J evenness by the Gini coefficient. Clonotypes shared by more than one individual were considered public. TCRdb applied fastp at Q25 and MiXCR to the public reads, then kept only in-frame beta chains. Every distinct CDR3 protein forms one entry, paired with its most common genes and DNA. The V and J calls, along with clone size, are taken from TCRdb and not from the paper's own processing. Counted in this sample were hundreds of thousands of distinct CDR3 sequences; under 20% of them appeared once. The ten top clones hold 15% to 20% of the sample.

Reading the label with the study, this specimen's time point is: newly diagnosed GD, antithyroid drugs for less than 3 months. For both TCR sequencing and RNA sequencing, RNA was extracted from PBMCs using TRIzol. The diagnosis of Graves' disease followed American Thyroid Association guidelines. Patients were recruited from an endocrinology department in Xi'an, China. Each patient gave approximately 9 milliliters of peripheral blood, collected in an EDTA anticoagulant tube. Ficoll Paque Plus density gradient separation was used to isolate PBMCs, and no additional T cell sorting was done. An Agilent 2100 Bioanalyzer and agarose gel were used to check RNA quality, while a NanoDrop 2000 measured RNA concentration. These sequences were also reported in another study, on T cells in Graves' hyperthyroidism and ophthalmopathy. As the second publication notes: Graves' hyperthyroidism was defined as stable when no progression to ophthalmopathy occurred over 18 months of follow-up. Hyperthyroidism patients were newly diagnosed, with disease duration under 2 months, and aged 18 to 65 years. Any patient with an uncontrolled infection, another autoimmune disease, pregnancy or lactation was excluded. Clinical symptoms, serum thyroxine and TRAb, thyroid ultrasound, and orbital computed tomography formed the basis for the diagnoses. The first round of RT-PCR for the TCR CDR3 was performed with the HTBI primer set and the Qiagen OneStep RT-PCR kit. Most expanded thyroid clonotypes (frequency above 0.001) were also detected in blood, a finding suggesting that blood repertoires may reflect thyroid immune responses. A 13 V-J signature model separated ophthalmopathy from stable hyperthyroidism, with roughly 88% sensitivity and 81% to 82% specificity in cross-validation and 80%/75% in testing. In validation, the model predicted progression to ophthalmopathy a median of 6.5 months before onset, with about 70% sensitivity and roughly 72% specificity. To identify TCR V-J signatures that set the groups apart, the researchers used a discovery cohort of about a hundred patients, made up of around 42 with Graves' ophthalmopathy and about 60 with stable Graves' hyperthyroidism. Prospective prediction of ophthalmopathy was tested in an independent validation cohort consisting of some 20 hyperthyroidism patients and some 15 patients who later progressed to ophthalmopathy. The 75 to 100 discovery patients were randomly divided into training and test sets at a 7:3 ratio. In more than 5 Graves' hyperthyroidism patients, the study also compared T-cell repertoires from thyroid tissue with T-cell repertoires from blood. Once sampling was done, hyperthyroidism patients were given methimazole at a starting dose of 30 mg daily, whereas ophthalmopathy patients were given high-dose intravenous methylprednisolone. Libraries were constructed in a second round of multiplex PCR, after which size selection and purification were performed. Sequencing of the libraries was done on an Illumina HiSeq2000 using paired-end 100 bp reads. SOAPnuke was used to process the raw data, throwing out any read that contained adapters or uncalled bases, had a mean Phred below 15, or lacked an exact constant-primer or identifier match. High-quality paired reads were merged with COPE v1.2.5, and unique nucleotide sequences were defined as clonotypes. Clonotypes were aligned to IMGT TRBV, TRBD and TRBJ reference segments using MiTCR v1.1. Only V-J combinations with frequency above 0.0001, covering about 99% of repertoires, were analysed. The TCS score was defined as the ratio of F50 (clonal expansion) to E x V (chaos), calculated using BLOSUM62-based TCRdist between CDR3 peptides within each V-J. Welch's t-statistics and random forest reduced several hundred V-J features to roughly 13, which were used in a naive Bayes classifier (R e1071). Sample size was not statistically predetermined, and investigators were not blinded to group allocation. TCR Vbeta CDR3 sequencing of 140 or so peripheral blood samples (43 ophthalmopathy, some 75 hyperthyroidism and approximately 17 progressor patients) is reported in the paper.

The sequenced sample was peripheral blood mononuclear cells (PBMCs), obtained at new diagnosis, from a patient treated with antithyroid drugs. The chain is encoded by TRBV19 joined to TRBJ1-5; TRBD1 could be the D gene, as 6 bases match. This TCR came from a young woman with Graves disease. Donor details come from another sample of the same person, matched by shared clones. The CDR3: CASYAGAGNQPQHF. The nucleotide sequence reads TGTGCCAGTTACGCAGGGGCCGGCAATCAGCCCCAGCATTTT.